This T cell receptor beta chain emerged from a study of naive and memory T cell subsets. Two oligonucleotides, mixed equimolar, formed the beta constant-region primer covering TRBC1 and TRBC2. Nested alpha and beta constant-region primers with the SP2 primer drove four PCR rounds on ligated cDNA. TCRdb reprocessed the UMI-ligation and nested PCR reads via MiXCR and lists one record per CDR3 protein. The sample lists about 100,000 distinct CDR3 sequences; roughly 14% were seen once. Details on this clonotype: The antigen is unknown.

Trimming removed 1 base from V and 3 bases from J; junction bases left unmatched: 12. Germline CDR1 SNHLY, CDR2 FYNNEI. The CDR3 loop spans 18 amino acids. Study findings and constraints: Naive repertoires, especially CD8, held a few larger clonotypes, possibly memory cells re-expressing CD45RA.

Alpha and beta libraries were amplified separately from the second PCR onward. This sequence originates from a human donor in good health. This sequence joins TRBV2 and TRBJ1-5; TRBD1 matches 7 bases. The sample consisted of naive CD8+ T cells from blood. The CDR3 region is CASSEGGGGGPPNQPQHF. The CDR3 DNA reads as TGTGCCAGCAGTGAAGGAGGGGGCGGAGGACCACCCAATCAGCCCCAGCATTTT.